This TCR beta chain was observed in a study of T cells in localized non-small cell lung cancer. Study results and caveats: Uninvolved nearby lung showed the greatest T cell clonality, exceeding that found in tumor. Sequencing covered just one tumor region, so heterogeneity cannot be ruled out.

Sequencing was performed with immunoSEQ multiplex PCR; in TCRdb, only in-frame clones are kept and a portion is missing. The sample holds several thousand clones, roughly 31% seen once. By share, this clone counts as medium-sized. Its matching antigen is unknown. This CDR3 region has 16 residues. V shed 3 bases and J shed 4 bases, with 16 bases lying between them. CDR1 is SGHNT, CDR2 YENEEA, per germline. This specimen was lung tumor tissue, taken before any cancer treatment. This sequence joins TRBV11-3 and TRBJ2-1; D ambiguous. The source is a man aged 40 to 70 with stage I lung adenocarcinoma. CDR3 nucleotides: TGTGCCAGCAGCTTGGGTAGGACCCCCCTATACAATGAGCAGTTCTTC. Translating gives CASSLGRTPLYNEQFF. The full variable domain, its missing parts supplied by reference TRBV11-3 and TRBJ2-1, is EAGVVQSPRYKIIEKKQPVAFWCNPISGHNTLYWYLQNLGQGPELLIRYENEEAVDDSQLPKDRFSAERLKGVDSTLKIQPAELGDSAVYLCASSLGRTPLYNEQFFGPGTRLTVL.